This T cell receptor beta chain was captured by sequencing in a study of beta chain features in type 1 diabetes. General study findings and limits: In every one of the four CD4+ subsets, TCRB CDR3s were moderately but significantly shorter in Type 1 diabetes patients.

This clone was detected a few times. Antigen: not known. Expressed TCRB transcripts were sequenced after all isolated RNA was converted to cDNA. Data came from immunoSEQ multiplex PCR; TCRdb stores just in-frame clones and leaves some out. The data contain roughly 160,000 clones, 8% to 8.5% of them singletons. This CDR3 has 12 amino acids. Trimming pared 8 bases from V and 4 bases from J, leaving 15 bases between. Germline V lookup: CDR1 SQVTM, CDR2 ANQGSEA. Sequenced: central memory CD4+ T cells from blood. The receptor was derived from a woman younger than 35 with type 1 diabetes. The chain employs TRBV29-1 and TRBJ2-7; D not certain. The CDR3 nucleotides read TGCAGCTCGTGTGATCCCGGTTACGAGCAGTACTTC. Amino acids: CSSCDPGYEQYF.